The rows below give T cell receptor beta chains drawn from one sample of a study of blood T cell repertoires in COVID-19. Repertoires were generated with immunoSEQ multiplex PCR, while TCRdb's copy carries only in-frame clones and drops some. This table holds fewer than 300,000 clones, roughly 86% found once. The sample comprised peripheral blood. Receptors originate from a man aged 35 to 55 who had recovered from COVID-19. Each CDR3 is given with its conserved first and last residue. D genes are given only for firm matches. Some rows mark clone size as missing; the rest say once, few, many or name a class of expanded clone.

D	J	size	V	CDR3	DNA
TRBD2	TRBJ2-7	-	TRBV30	CAWRRGVTGYEQYF	TGTGCCTGGAGGCGGGGGGTCACCGGCTACGAGCAGTACTTC
TRBD1	TRBJ2-1	once	TRBV15	CATSNRGYNEQFF	TGTGCCACCAGCAACAGGGGCTACAATGAGCAGTTCTTC
TRBD2	TRBJ2-1	-	TRBV7-9	CASSPGTSGGGEQFF	TGTGCCAGCAGTCCCGGGACTAGCGGGGGAGGTGAGCAGTTCTTC
TRBD1	TRBJ2-1	once	TRBV19	CASSIPGGDEQFF	TGTGCCAGTAGTATACCAGGGGGTGATGAGCAGTTCTTC
-	TRBJ1-2	once	TRBV6-5	CASSPSGQVIWGYTF	TGTGCCAGCAGCCCATCTGGACAAGTAATTTGGGGCTACACCTTC
-	TRBJ2-3	-	TRBV7-9	CASSLASSTDTQYF	TGTGCCAGCAGCTTAGCTAGCAGCACAGATACGCAGTATTTT
TRBD1	TRBJ1-1	-	TRBV10-2	CASSGPGQGLNTEAFF	TGCGCCAGCAGCGGGCCGGGACAGGGGTTGAACACTGAAGCTTTCTTT
-	TRBJ2-3	-	TRBV18	CASSGQTTDTQYF	TGTGCCAGCTCGGGACAAACCACAGATACGCAGTATTTT
TRBD1	TRBJ1-1	-	TRBV6-6	CASSLSGQGLWTEAFF	TGTGCCAGCAGCCTATCGGGACAGGGTCTTTGGACTGAAGCTTTCTTT
TRBD1	TRBJ1-1	-	TRBV29-1	CSVPGQINTEAFF	TGCAGCGTCCCGGGACAGATAAACACTGAAGCTTTCTTT
TRBD2	TRBJ2-1	-	TRBV7-9	CASSLTHRLAGGPLEQFF	TGTGCCAGCAGCTTAACCCATCGACTAGCGGGAGGGCCATTGGAGCAGTTCTTC
-	TRBJ1-4	-	TRBV19	CASTGSRDRGGEKLFF	TGTGCCAGTACCGGTTCCCGGGACCGAGGGGGAGAAAAACTGTTTTTT
TRBD2	TRBJ2-1	-	TRBV30	CAWSGLVSGRASYNEQFF	TGTGCCTGGAGTGGCCTGGTTAGCGGGAGGGCATCATACAATGAGCAGTTCTTC
-	TRBJ1-2	-	TRBV27	CASSSGGLRQANYGYTF	TGTGCCAGCAGTTCGGGGGGGCTTAGACAAGCTAACTATGGCTACACCTTC
TRBD1	TRBJ2-1	-	TRBV7-2	CASSPRGQFYNEQFF	TGTGCCAGCAGCCCCCGGGGACAGTTCTACAATGAGCAGTTCTTC
TRBD2	TRBJ2-3	-	TRBV3-1/TRBV3-2	CASSPGTSGGGFTDTQYF	TGTGCCAGCAGCCCGGGGACTAGCGGGGGGGGATTTACAGATACGCAGTATTTT
-	TRBJ1-2	-	TRBV18	CASSPRGEPNYGYTF	TGTGCCAGCTCACCACGGGGGGAACCAAACTATGGCTACACCTTC
-	TRBJ1-2	-	TRBV2	CASSEILPMGGYTF	TGTGCCAGCAGTGAAATCCTCCCTATGGGCGGCTACACCTTC
TRBD2	TRBJ2-1	-	TRBV5-1	CASSLAVGRVVQFF	TGCGCCAGCAGCTTGGCCGTGGGGAGGGTGGTGCAGTTCTTC
-	TRBJ2-1	-	TRBV21-1	CASSKGARVGGNNEQFF	TGTGCCAGCAGCAAAGGAGCGCGAGTCGGGGGGAACAATGAGCAGTTCTTC
-	TRBJ1-2	few	TRBV2	CASSEARTDYGYTF	TGTGCCAGCAGTGAAGCAAGGACAGACTATGGCTACACCTTC
-	TRBJ2-1	-	TRBV7-2	CASSLSGEQFF	TGTGCCAGCAGCTTATCAGGGGAGCAGTTCTTC
-	TRBJ1-1	-	TRBV18	CASSIDSEAFF	TGTGCCAGCTCCATCGACTCTGAAGCTTTCTTT
-	TRBJ2-7	once	TRBV11-2	CASSPISTGQYF	TGTGCCAGCAGCCCAATATCGACGGGACAGTACTTC
TRBD2	TRBJ2-7	-	TRBV6-2/TRBV6-3	CASSYSGLAEQYF	TGTGCCAGCAGTTACTCCGGACTAGCGGAGCAGTACTTC
-	TRBJ1-2	-	TRBV6-5	CASQTAGNSVGYTF	TGTGCCAGCCAGACGGCAGGGAATTCGGTGGGCTACACCTTC
-	TRBJ2-1	once	TRBV28	CASHRSPISYNEQFF	TGTGCCAGCCATAGATCACCAATCTCCTACAATGAGCAGTTCTTC
-	TRBJ2-1	-	TRBV7-9	CASSHQAHEQFF	TGTGCCAGCAGCCACCAAGCCCATGAGCAGTTCTTC
TRBD2	TRBJ2-1	-	TRBV9	CASSPPGLAGGSYNEQFF	TGTGCCAGCAGCCCCCCGGGACTAGCGGGGGGCTCCTACAATGAGCAGTTCTTC
-	TRBJ1-2	-	TRBV19	CASSIDSGSSNYGYTF	TGTGCCAGTAGTATAGATTCGGGGTCTTCTAACTATGGCTACACCTTC
TRBD1	TRBJ2-1	-	TRBV5-1	CASSKAPTGGFEQFF	TGCGCCAGCAGCAAGGCCCCCACAGGGGGATTTGAGCAGTTCTTC
TRBD2	TRBJ2-3	-	TRBV6-2/TRBV6-3	CASSYSLGTTSTDTQYF	TGTGCCAGCAGTTACTCTTTAGGGACTACCAGCACAGATACGCAGTATTTT
-	TRBJ1-5	once	TRBV27	CASSLGTSGSNQPQHF	TGTGCCAGCAGTCTCGGGACATCAGGTAGCAATCAGCCCCAGCATTTT
TRBD1	TRBJ1-5	-	TRBV19	CASSTPGTDQPQHF	TGTGCCAGTAGTACCCCCGGGACAGATCAGCCCCAGCATTTT
-	TRBJ2-3	once	TRBV2	CASKEGRGDTQYF	TGTGCCAGCAAGGAGGGAAGAGGGGATACGCAGTATTTT
TRBD1	TRBJ1-6	-	TRBV7-8	CASSLETGGNSPLHF	TGTGCCAGCAGCTTAGAGACAGGGGGCAATTCACCCCTCCACTTT
-	TRBJ1-1	-	TRBV4-3	CASSQDLWGQGTEAFF	TGCGCCAGCAGCCAAGATCTCTGGGGGCAGGGCACTGAAGCTTTCTTT
TRBD2	TRBJ2-7	-	TRBV6-2/TRBV6-3	CASSLPGEGSYEQYF	TGTGCCAGCAGCCTCCCGGGGGAGGGGTCCTACGAGCAGTACTTC
TRBD2	TRBJ2-1	once	TRBV15	CATSRELAGGNEQFF	TGTGCCACCAGCAGAGAGCTAGCGGGGGGCAATGAGCAGTTCTTC
-	TRBJ1-2	-	TRBV19	CASSIPFAGEYGYTF	TGTGCCAGTAGTATCCCCTTCGCAGGGGAATATGGCTACACCTTC
-	TRBJ1-2	-	TRBV6-6	CAGKTVNYGYTF	TGTGCCGGAAAGACAGTAAACTATGGCTACACCTTC
-	TRBJ1-5	once	TRBV28	CASSPDPYRYSNQPQHF	TGTGCCAGCAGCCCCGACCCCTACAGATATAGCAATCAGCCCCAGCATTTT
TRBD1	TRBJ1-6	once	TRBV5-4	CASSLLEGQPNSPLHF	TGTGCCAGCAGCTTGCTCGAGGGACAGCCTAATTCACCCCTCCACTTT
TRBD1	TRBJ2-2	-	TRBV3-1/TRBV3-2	CASSQDLAWGQGPGELFF	TGTGCCAGCAGCCAAGATTTGGCGTGGGGACAGGGTCCCGGGGAGCTGTTTTTT
TRBD2	TRBJ2-2	-	TRBV6-2/TRBV6-3	CASSGTSGRRGGELFF	TGTGCCAGCAGCGGGACTAGCGGGAGGAGAGGCGGGGAGCTGTTTTTT
-	TRBJ1-2	-	TRBV19	CASSLHGGDYGYTF	TGTGCCAGTAGTCTCCACGGGGGGGACTATGGCTACACCTTC
TRBD1	TRBJ1-5	-	TRBV19	CASATSGQNYQPQHF	TGTGCCAGCGCTACCTCGGGACAGAACTATCAGCCCCAGCATTTT